This is a list of T cell receptor beta chains from one sample in a study of immune cell composition in non-small cell lung cancer. Sequencing used immunoSEQ multiplex PCR; TCRdb keeps in-frame clones, though not all of them. The sample shows around 13,000 clones, more than 65% of them seen only once. Sequencing was done on a sample of lung tumor tissue. The receptors originated from a human donor with non-small cell lung cancer. Each CDR3 is given without its conserved first and last residue. The order of the fields is CDR3 protein, V gene, J gene, CDR3 length.

ASSSTSGRAAGELF	TRBV28	TRBJ2-2	14
ASSLLQRAVYNEQF	TRBV7-7	TRBJ2-1	14
AWSVGRGLPNEQF	TRBV30	TRBJ2-1	13
AISEYRGITDTQY	TRBV10-3	TRBJ2-3	13
ASSSSGLDYNEQF	TRBV7-9	TRBJ2-1	13
ASSPRTGDQPQH	TRBV4-1	TRBJ1-5	12
ASGYEGPYEQY	TRBV5-1	TRBJ2-7	11
ASSVSGGPRMAGELF	TRBV9	TRBJ2-2	15
ASSRGISNEQF	TRBV7-9	TRBJ2-1	11
ASSSGLAGVADTQY	TRBV7-3	TRBJ2-3	14
ASSPHSGRASDTQY	TRBV19	TRBJ2-3	14
ASRAGFSTDTQY	TRBV7-3	TRBJ2-3	12
ASSRPGAQWETQY	TRBV11-2	TRBJ2-5	13
ASSELAGGQETQY	TRBV10-2	TRBJ2-5	13
ASSVGRAGGNTIY	TRBV9	TRBJ1-3	13
ASSSNRGSAF	TRBV5-4	TRBJ1-1	10
ASSIVTAYGYT	TRBV19	TRBJ1-2	11
ASSLAKPSTDTQY	TRBV5-1	TRBJ2-3	13
ASSLEQPSTDTQY	TRBV5-1	TRBJ2-3	13
ASSKVDRNYEQY	TRBV19	TRBJ2-7	12
ASSLFPTSGKTTHEQY	TRBV28	TRBJ2-7	16
ASSFRGGGTDTQY	TRBV27	TRBJ2-3	13
ATSRVAGSNSPLH	TRBV15	TRBJ1-6	13
ASSLGRSTDTQY	TRBV11-3	TRBJ2-3	12
ATSRRGPQETQY	TRBV15	TRBJ2-5	12